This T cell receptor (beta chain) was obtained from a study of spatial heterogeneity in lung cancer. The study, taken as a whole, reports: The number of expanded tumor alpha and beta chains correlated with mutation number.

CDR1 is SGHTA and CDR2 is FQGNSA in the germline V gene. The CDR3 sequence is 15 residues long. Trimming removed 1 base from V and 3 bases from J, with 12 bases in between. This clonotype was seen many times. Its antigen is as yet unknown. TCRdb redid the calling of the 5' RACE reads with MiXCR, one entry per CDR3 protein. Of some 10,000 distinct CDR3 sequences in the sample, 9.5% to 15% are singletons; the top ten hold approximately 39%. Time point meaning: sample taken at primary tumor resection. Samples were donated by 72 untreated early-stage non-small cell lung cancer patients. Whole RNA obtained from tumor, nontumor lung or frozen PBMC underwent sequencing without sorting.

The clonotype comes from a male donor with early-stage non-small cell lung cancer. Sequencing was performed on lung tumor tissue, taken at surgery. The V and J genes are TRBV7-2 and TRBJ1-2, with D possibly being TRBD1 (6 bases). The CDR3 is CASSLGQVYYYGYTF. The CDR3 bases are TGTGCCAGCAGCTTAGGACAGGTTTATTACTATGGCTACACCTTC.